The 12 T cell receptor beta chains below come from one sample, sequenced in a study of T cell responses to AZD1222 COVID-19 vaccine. Produced via immunoSEQ multiplex PCR; TCRdb's table is partial and in-frame only. This table holds over 150,000 clones, about 85% found once. The input for sequencing was peripheral blood, taken on day 0 of AZD1222 vaccination. These receptors came from an adult in good health.

The chain employs TRBV14 and TRBJ2-7; TRBD1 agrees at 7 bases. CDR3 length: 15 amino acids. Germline-derived CDR1 and CDR2 are SGHDN and FVKESK. V was pared by 4 bases and J by 1 base, with 7 bases of the junction left unmatched. The CDR3 sequence is CASSPRDRLSYEQYF. CDR3 sequence (DNA): TGTGCCAGCAGCCCTCGGGACAGATTGTCCTACGAGCAGTACTTC.

This chain uses TRBV25-1 with TRBJ1-4; 7 nucleotides agree with TRBD1. The CDR3 covers 14 residues. Germline V lookup: CDR1 MGHDK, CDR2 SYGVNS. V trimming: 3 bases; J trimming: 4 bases; junction bases outside the gene matches: 2. CDR3 protein: CASSDGQVNEKLFF. CDR3 coding DNA: TGTGCCAGCAGTGATGGACAGGTTAATGAAAAACTGTTTTTT.

This chain connects TRBV2 to TRBJ1-1; 8 bases fit TRBD1. The CDR3 is 14 residues long. Germline loops: CDR1 SNHLY, CDR2 FYNNEI. Trimming took 9 bases from V and 4 from J; bases not matched to a gene: 10. CDR3 in amino acids: CASDRDRFFTEAFF. CDR3 DNA: TGTGCCAGTGACCGGGACAGGTTCTTCACTGAAGCTTTCTTT. Variable domain in full (rest from reference TRBV2 and TRBJ1-1): EPEVTQTPSHQVTQMGQEVILRCVPISNHLYFYWYRQILGQKVEFLVSFYNNEISEKSEIFDDQFSVERPDGSNFTLKIRSTKLEDSAMYFCASDRDRFFTEAFFGQGTRLTVV.

The chain uses TRBV2 and TRBJ2-1; possibly TRBD2 for D (5 bases). The CDR3 contains 14 residues. Germline V CDR1 and CDR2: SNHLY, FYNNEI. The V gene lost 6 bases and the J gene lost 8 bases, with 17 bases spanning the gap. CDR3 sequence reads: CASSSQPGGDEQFF. The CDR3 DNA reads as TGTGCCAGCAGCAGCCAACCAGGAGGCGATGAGCAGTTCTTC.

The chain combines TRBV5-1 with TRBJ1-2; TRBD1 matches 7 bases. V shed 5 bases, J shed 4 bases, and the junction held 8 bases outside the gene matches. CDR3 size: 14 residues. Germline lookup yields CDR1 SGHRS and CDR2 YFSETQ. CDR3 protein: CASSAGTDFYGYTF. The CDR3 DNA reads TGCGCCAGCAGTGCCGGGACAGATTTCTATGGCTACACCTTC.

The chain carries TRBV5-8 and TRBJ1-2; D is unresolved. The CDR3 is made up of 15 amino acids. Trimming cost V 1 base and J 5 bases, with 15 bases left between them. The V gene's germline CDR1 is SGHTS and CDR2 YDEGEE. The DNA for the CDR3 is TGTGCCAGCAGCTTGACGGGAAGCCGAGGGTATGGCTACACCTTC. This gives the protein CASSLTGSRGYGYTF. Combining the CDR3 with reference TRBV5-8 and TRBJ1-2 gives the whole variable domain EAGVTQSPTHLIKTRGQQATLRCSPISGHTSVYWYQQALGLGLQFLLWYDEGEERNRGNFPPRFSGRQFPNYSSELNVNALELEDSALYLCASSLTGSRGYGYTFGSGTRLTVV.

The chain joins TRBV5-1 to TRBJ2-3, with TRBD1 matching 7 bases. V gave up 5 bases and J gave up 1 base; unmatched junction bases: 4. In germline, CDR1 is SGHRS, CDR2 YFSETQ. CDR3 length equals 14 residues. CDR3 sequence (DNA): TGCGCCAGCAGGACAGGGACGGGCACAGATACGCAGTATTTT. Protein product: CASRTGTGTDTQYF. The full variable domain, with the rest looked up from reference TRBV5-1 and TRBJ2-3, is KAGVTQTPRYLIKTRGQQVTLSCSPISGHRSVSWYQQTPGQGLQFLFEYFSETQRNKGNFPGRFSGRQFSNSRSEMNVSTLELGDSALYLCASRTGTGTDTQYFGPGTRLTVL.

The chain recombines TRBV6-1 with TRBJ1-6; D is perhaps TRBD1 (6 bases). Germline V lookup: CDR1 MNHNS, CDR2 SASEGT. With 0 bases removed from V and 5 bases from J, the gap between germline ends came to 11 bases. The CDR3 loop spans 16 amino acids. The CDR3 reads CASSEAHRGNNSPLHF. CDR3 coding DNA: TGTGCCAGCAGTGAAGCGCATAGGGGGAATAATTCACCCCTCCACTTT.

This clone has a handful of counts. The CDR3: CASSFIRETEAFF. The CDR3 DNA follows: TGTGCCAGCAGCTTTATCAGGGAAACTGAAGCTTTCTTT. The genes are TRBV5-5 and TRBJ1-1, with D possibly TRBD1 on 5 matching bases. V shed 2 bases and J shed 5 bases, with 10 bases lying between them. The CDR3 spans 13 residues. Germline CDR1 reads SGHKS; CDR2 reads YYEKEE (reference sequence).

This clone appeared a single time. This sequence joins TRBV24-1 and TRBJ1-2; D unclear. The CDR3 spans 19 residues. The V gene lost 9 bases and the J gene lost 6 bases, with 34 bases spanning the gap. CDR1 and CDR2 (germline): KGHDR, SFDVKD. The chain's CDR3 is CATYETSQPERPPIHGYTF. The CDR3, as DNA: TGTGCCACCTATGAGACTTCACAACCCGAAAGACCTCCTATCCATGGCTACACCTTC.

This clone has just a few counts. This rearrangement joins TRBV5-6 to TRBJ1-5, with 8 bases fitting TRBD1. CDR3 length: 14 amino acids. Germline values: CDR1 SGHDT, CDR2 YYEEEE. Losses at the gene ends were 0 bases for V and 6 bases for J; bases not matched to a gene: 2. CDR3 residues: CASSLATGAQPQHF. In DNA form, the CDR3 reads TGTGCCAGCAGCTTGGCGACAGGGGCTCAGCCCCAGCATTTT.

This clone was counted a few times. The rearrangement joins TRBV27 to TRBJ2-7; tentative D call: TRBD1 (6 bases). The CDR3 is made up of 14 amino acids. Trimming shortened V by 6 bases and J by 3 bases, and 15 bases separated the two germline ends. Per germline, CDR1 MNHEY and CDR2 SMNVEV (reference sequence). The CDR3 DNA sequence: TGTGCCAGCAGACCAGCAGGGGCGGTCTACGAGCAGTACTTC. It encodes CASRPAGAVYEQYF.